This record looks at one TCR beta chain sequence and its context. Antigen unknown. Vbeta (60) and Jbeta (13) primers were used in the PCR. Data came from immunoSEQ multiplex PCR; TCRdb stores just in-frame clones and leaves some out. The sample has some 67,000 clones. These data are taken from a study of cytomegalovirus exposure and HLA in healthy donors. V shed 4 bases and J 6 bases; nucleotides not matched to a gene: 13. From germline, CDR1 is SGHRS and CDR2 YFSETQ. CDR3 length: 18 amino acids. Study-wide findings and caveats: In a later analysis, several top co-occurrence clusters appeared linked to parvovirus B19, influenza, CMV and Epstein-Barr virus. The later analysis indicated that the majority of CMV-associated TCR beta chains appeared HLA-restricted.

This receptor was identified in a young woman in good health and CMV-seronegative. The specimen was PBMCs. The V gene is TRBV5-1, the J gene TRBJ2-7; 16 bases are shared with TRBD2. In nucleotides, the CDR3 is TGCGCCAGCAGCCTCTCGGGACTAGCGGGAGGGCCACGGGGCGAGCAGTACTTC. Its protein product is CASSLSGLAGGPRGEQYF.